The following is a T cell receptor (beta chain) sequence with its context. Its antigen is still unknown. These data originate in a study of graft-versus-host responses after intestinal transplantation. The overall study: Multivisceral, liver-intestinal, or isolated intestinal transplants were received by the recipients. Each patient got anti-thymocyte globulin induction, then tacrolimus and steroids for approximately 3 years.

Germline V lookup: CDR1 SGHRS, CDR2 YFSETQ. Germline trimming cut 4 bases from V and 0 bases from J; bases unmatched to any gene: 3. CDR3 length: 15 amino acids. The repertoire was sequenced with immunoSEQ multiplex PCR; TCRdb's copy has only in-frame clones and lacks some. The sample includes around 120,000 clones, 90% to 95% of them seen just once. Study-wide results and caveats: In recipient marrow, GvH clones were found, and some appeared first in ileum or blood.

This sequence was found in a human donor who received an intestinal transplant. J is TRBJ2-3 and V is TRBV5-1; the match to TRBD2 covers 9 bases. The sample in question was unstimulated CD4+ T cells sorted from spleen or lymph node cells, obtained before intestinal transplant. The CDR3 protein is CASSKLAGSTDTQYF. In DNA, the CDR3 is TGCGCCAGCAGCAAACTAGCGGGCAGCACAGATACGCAGTATTTT.